This T cell receptor (beta chain) was recorded in a study of blood T cells in healthy people across ages. Germline V gene sequence: CDR1 SNHLY, CDR2 FYNNEI. V dropped 3 bases and J dropped 0 bases, with 17 bases sitting between them. There are 17 residues in the CDR3. Primers used in a second PCR of about 6 to 11 cycles were a sample-barcoded 5' primer and a J-beta primer mix. TCRdb fed the 5' RACE reads into MiXCR, producing one record per CDR3 protein. This repertoire shows roughly 1.5 million distinct CDR3 sequences, about 42% found once; its top ten account for about 4%. The sequence was obtained from a woman aged 18 to 35 in good health. Sample: blood. J is TRBJ1-2 and V is TRBV2; possibly TRBD1 for D (5 bases). Here the CDR3 DNA reads TGTGCCAGCAGTGACCCGCGAGGGCAGGGAGCTAACTATGGCTACACCTTC. It encodes CASSDPRGQGANYGYTF.